These T cell receptor beta chains were read from a single sample in a study of Ad26.COV2.S vaccination and SARS-CoV-2 variants. Sequencing was performed with immunoSEQ multiplex PCR; in TCRdb, only in-frame clones are kept and a portion is missing. The data hold about 460,000 clones, with roughly 87% observed a single time. The sequences come from peripheral blood, collected in a trial of Ad26.COV2.S vaccine versus placebo. These receptor sequences come from a person aged 18-65 years who received the Ad26.COV2.S COVID-19 vaccine or a placebo. The conserved cysteine and the conserved F or W are not part of the CDR3 here.

V,J,CDR3
TRBV7-8,TRBJ1-6,ASSLLAENSPLH
TRBV3-1/TRBV3-2,TRBJ2-7,ASTPDRVKQY
TRBV7-2,TRBJ1-4,ASSLFGGGNEKLF
TRBV30,TRBJ1-4,AWSGGGEKLF
TRBV5-4,TRBJ2-5,ASSLNRMGLETQY
TRBV19,TRBJ1-2,ASSSWTPTDYGYT
TRBV6-5,TRBJ2-7,ASRDLRPPYEQY
TRBV19,TRBJ2-1,ASSLLAGGKVEQF
TRBV5-1,TRBJ1-4,ASSAEGATNEKLF
TRBV19,TRBJ2-5,ASSIWGVETQY
TRBV4-2,TRBJ1-5,ASSFTGGYQPQH
TRBV5-5,TRBJ1-2,ASSLAGRPDGYT
TRBV18,TRBJ2-3,ASSPRSGSTDTQY
TRBV4-3,TRBJ2-7,ASSQDTSGVSYEQY
TRBV27,TRBJ2-1,ASSPRGYYNEQF
TRBV19,TRBJ1-2,ASSISQGRYGYT
TRBV18,TRBJ1-1,ASSWTGKGNTEAF
TRBV28,TRBJ1-2,ASSYGQGYGYT
TRBV6-2/TRBV6-3,TRBJ2-3,ASSYSLLAGGTDTQY
TRBV4-2,TRBJ1-1,ASSQEWGFAGTLNTEAF
TRBV18,TRBJ2-1,ASSPSGLPYNEQF
TRBV6-1,TRBJ2-3,ASSDRGPGTDTQY
TRBV6-5,TRBJ2-7,ASSRGKTGVYEQY
TRBV28,TRBJ2-7,ASRSGWSSYEQY
TRBV2,TRBJ1-5,ASSEAYGLLSNQPQH
TRBV18,TRBJ2-5,ASSPQKPETQY
TRBV5-1,TRBJ1-4,ASSWRQGTNEKLF
TRBV5-1,TRBJ2-2,ASSLGDTSTGELF
TRBV7-8,TRBJ2-5,ASSRDRTRETQY
TRBV27,TRBJ2-2,ASTWRFGTGELF
TRBV15,TRBJ1-5,ATSREGTVSNQPQH
TRBV7-8,TRBJ2-7,ASSLGLSGSYEQY
TRBV19,TRBJ2-7,ASSIGFTGIPYEQY
TRBV29-1,TRBJ1-1,SVARGLEGEAF
TRBV27,TRBJ1-5,ASGGGPSNQPQH
TRBV5-4,TRBJ2-5,ASHKGTQAFQETQY
TRBV5-1,TRBJ2-2,ASSYLRTDTGELF
TRBV6-1,TRBJ1-4,ASSEGAATNEKLF
TRBV4-1,TRBJ2-1,ASSHGVKDNEQF
TRBV30,TRBJ1-2,AWNDLSNYGYT
TRBV29-1,TRBJ2-6,SVALAGGREGANVLT